The sequence of this TCR beta chain was determined in a study of control samples from healthy donors and cancer patients. V was trimmed by 0 bases and J by 3 bases, leaving 10 bases between them. This CDR3 comprises 15 residues. CDR1 and CDR2 from the germline V gene are SGHRS and YFSETQ. Sequenced by immunoSEQ multiplex PCR; TCRdb stores in-frame clones only, minus some. Of 35,000 to 50,000 clones in the sample, roughly 85% were seen once. What was sequenced was blood. V and J are TRBV5-1 and TRBJ1-5, with D uncertain. This sequence was found in a man aged 55 to 70 in good health. CDR3 loop: CASSLVPGFNQPQHF. DNA of the CDR3: TGCGCCAGCAGCTTGGTCCCAGGCTTCAATCAGCCCCAGCATTTT.